This TCR beta chain was recovered during a study of control samples from healthy donors and cancer patients. This CDR3 spans 15 amino acids. Sequencing used immunoSEQ multiplex PCR; TCRdb keeps in-frame clones, though not all of them. Of approximately 100,000 clones listed, about nine tenths are singletons. The clonotype originates from a man under 40 in good health. The sample comprised blood. The J gene is TRBJ1-1, the V gene TRBV21-1. TRBV21-1 is annotated as a pseudogene. CDR3 loop: CASSKTQGEGTEAFF. DNA for the CDR3: TGTGCCAGCAGCAAAACCCAGGGGGAGGGTACTGAAGCTTTCTTT.